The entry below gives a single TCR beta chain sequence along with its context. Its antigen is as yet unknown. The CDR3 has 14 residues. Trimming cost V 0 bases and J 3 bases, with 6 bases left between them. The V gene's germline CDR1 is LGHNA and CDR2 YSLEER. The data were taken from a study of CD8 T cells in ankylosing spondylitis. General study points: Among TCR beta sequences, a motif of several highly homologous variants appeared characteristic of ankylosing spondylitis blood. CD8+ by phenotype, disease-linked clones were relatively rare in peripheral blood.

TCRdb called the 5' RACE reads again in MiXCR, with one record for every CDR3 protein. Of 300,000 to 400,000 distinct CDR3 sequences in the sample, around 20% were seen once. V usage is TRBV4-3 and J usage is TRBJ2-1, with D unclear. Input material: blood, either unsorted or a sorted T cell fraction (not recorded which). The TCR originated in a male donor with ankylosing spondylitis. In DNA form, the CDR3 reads TGCGCCAGCAGCCAAGAGCGACACTACAATGAGCAGTTCTTC. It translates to CASSQERHYNEQFF.